This TCR beta chain was profiled in a study of PD-L1 blockade in urothelial cancer. Study-wide results and limits: Tumor-associated blood clones were expanded more by durable-benefit patients at 3 weeks.

This CDR3 has 15 residues. The V and J ends lost 7 bases and 6 bases, in that order; junction bases with no gene match: 12. Germline values: CDR1 MDHEN, CDR2 SYDVKM. Specified time point: pretreatment peripheral blood. Peripheral blood mononuclear cells were collected from every patient before and during treatment, yielding between 1 and 8 samples per patient. Sequenced by immunoSEQ multiplex PCR; TCRdb stores in-frame clones only, minus some. Of some 80,000 clones listed, about 82% are singletons. Remarks on this clone: The antigen remains unidentified.

The TCR originated in a man aged 35 to 55 with urothelial cancer. Specimen: PBMCs, collected around atezolizumab (anti-PD-L1) treatment. The rearrangement joins TRBV28 to TRBJ2-7; 10 bases are a match to TRBD1. As DNA, the CDR3 is TGTGCCAGCATCCCGTCGACAGGGGGCTCGGGCGAGCAGTACTTC. This gives the protein CASIPSTGGSGEQYF.